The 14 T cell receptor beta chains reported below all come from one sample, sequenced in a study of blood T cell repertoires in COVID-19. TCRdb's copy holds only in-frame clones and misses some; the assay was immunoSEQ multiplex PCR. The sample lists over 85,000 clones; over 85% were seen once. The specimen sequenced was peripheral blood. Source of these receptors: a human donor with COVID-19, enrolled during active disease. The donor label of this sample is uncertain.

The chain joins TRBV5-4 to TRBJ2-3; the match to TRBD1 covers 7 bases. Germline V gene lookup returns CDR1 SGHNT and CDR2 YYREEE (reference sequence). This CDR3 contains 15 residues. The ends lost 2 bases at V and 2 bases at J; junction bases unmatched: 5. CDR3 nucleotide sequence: TGTGCCAGCAGCTTAAGACAGGGACCCACAGATACGCAGTATTTT. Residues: CASSLRQGPTDTQYF.

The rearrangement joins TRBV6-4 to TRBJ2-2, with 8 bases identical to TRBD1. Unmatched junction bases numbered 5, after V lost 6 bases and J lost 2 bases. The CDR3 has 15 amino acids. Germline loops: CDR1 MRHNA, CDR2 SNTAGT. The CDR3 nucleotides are TGTGCCAGCAGAACCGACAGGGGAAACACCGGGGAGCTGTTTTTT. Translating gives CASRTDRGNTGELFF.

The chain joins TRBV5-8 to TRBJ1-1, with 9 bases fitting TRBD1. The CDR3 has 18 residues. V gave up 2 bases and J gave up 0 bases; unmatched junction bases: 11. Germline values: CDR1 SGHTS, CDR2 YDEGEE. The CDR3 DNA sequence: TGTGCCAGCAGCTTACCACAGGGGGCCTACGGAATGAACACTGAAGCTTTCTTT. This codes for CASSLPQGAYGMNTEAFF.

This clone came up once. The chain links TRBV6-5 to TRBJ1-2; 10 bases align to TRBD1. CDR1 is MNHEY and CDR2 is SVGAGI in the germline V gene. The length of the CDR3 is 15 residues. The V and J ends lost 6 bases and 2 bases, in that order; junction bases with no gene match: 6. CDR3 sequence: CASSLGQGVNYGYTF. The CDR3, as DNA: TGTGCCAGCAGCCTAGGACAGGGGGTGAACTATGGCTACACCTTC.

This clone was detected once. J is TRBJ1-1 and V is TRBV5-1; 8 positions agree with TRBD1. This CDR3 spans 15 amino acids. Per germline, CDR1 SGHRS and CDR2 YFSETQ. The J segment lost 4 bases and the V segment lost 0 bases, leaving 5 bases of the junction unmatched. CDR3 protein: CASSLGQGAGTEAFF. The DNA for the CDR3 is TGCGCCAGCAGCTTGGGGCAGGGGGCGGGCACTGAAGCTTTCTTT.

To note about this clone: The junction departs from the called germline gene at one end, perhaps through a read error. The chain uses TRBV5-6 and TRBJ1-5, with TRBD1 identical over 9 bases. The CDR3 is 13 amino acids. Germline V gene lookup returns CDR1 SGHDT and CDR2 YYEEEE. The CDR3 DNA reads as TGTGCCAGCAGTTTGGGACAGGGTCAGCCCCAGCATTTT. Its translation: CASSLGQGQPQHF.

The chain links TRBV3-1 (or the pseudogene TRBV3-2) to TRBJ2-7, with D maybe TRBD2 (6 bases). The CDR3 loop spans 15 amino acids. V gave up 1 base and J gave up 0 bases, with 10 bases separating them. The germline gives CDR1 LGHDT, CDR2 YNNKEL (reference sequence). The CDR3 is CASSQVLASSYEQYF. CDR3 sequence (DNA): TGTGCCAGCAGCCAAGTTCTAGCGAGCTCCTACGAGCAGTACTTC.

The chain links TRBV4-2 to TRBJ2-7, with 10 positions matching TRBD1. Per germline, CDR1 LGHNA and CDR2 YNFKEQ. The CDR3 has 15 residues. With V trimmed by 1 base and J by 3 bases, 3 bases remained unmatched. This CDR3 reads CASSQVGQGIYEQYF. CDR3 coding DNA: TGTGCCAGCAGCCAAGTGGGACAGGGGATCTACGAGCAGTACTTC.

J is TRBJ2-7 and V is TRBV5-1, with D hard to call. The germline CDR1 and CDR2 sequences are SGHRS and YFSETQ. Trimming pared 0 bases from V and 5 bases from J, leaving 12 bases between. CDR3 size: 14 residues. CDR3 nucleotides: TGCGCCAGCAGCTTGGATCCTAGTATAAACGAGCAGTACTTC. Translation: CASSLDPSINEQYF.

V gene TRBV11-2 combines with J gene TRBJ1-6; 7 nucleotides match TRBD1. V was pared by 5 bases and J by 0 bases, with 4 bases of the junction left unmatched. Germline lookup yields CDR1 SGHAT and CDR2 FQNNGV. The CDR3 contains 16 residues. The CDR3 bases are TGTGCCAGCAGCCGTACAGGGGCCTCCTATAATTCACCCCTCCACTTT. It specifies CASSRTGASYNSPLHF.

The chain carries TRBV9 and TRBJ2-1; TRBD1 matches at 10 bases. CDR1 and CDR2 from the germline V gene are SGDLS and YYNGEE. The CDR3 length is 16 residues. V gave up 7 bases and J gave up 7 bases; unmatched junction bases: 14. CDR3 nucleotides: TGTGCCAGCGGGGCCCCCGGGACAGGGGTCTTGAATGAGCAGTTCTTC. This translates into CASGAPGTGVLNEQFF.

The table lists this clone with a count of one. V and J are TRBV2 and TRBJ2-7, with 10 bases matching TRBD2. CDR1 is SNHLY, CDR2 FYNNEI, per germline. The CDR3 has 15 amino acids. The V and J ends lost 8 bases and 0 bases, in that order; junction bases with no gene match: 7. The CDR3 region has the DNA TGTGCCAGCTTCCCCGCTAGCGGGAGCTCCTACGAGCAGTACTTC. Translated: CASFPASGSSYEQYF.

CDR3 nucleotides: TGTGCCATCAGGACAGAAGCTCCAGATACGCAGTATTTT. Translating gives CAIRTEAPDTQYF. This chain joins TRBV10-3 and TRBJ2-3, with a weak D call TRBD1 (5 bases). The germline V gene has CDR1 ENHRY and CDR2 SYGVKD. The CDR3 extends over 13 amino acids. The ends were cut back, 6 bases at V and 4 bases at J, with 11 bases in the middle.

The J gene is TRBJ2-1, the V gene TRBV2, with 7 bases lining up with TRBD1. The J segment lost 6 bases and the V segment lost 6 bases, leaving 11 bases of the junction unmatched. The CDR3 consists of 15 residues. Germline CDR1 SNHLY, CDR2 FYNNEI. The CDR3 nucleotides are TGTGCCAGCAGCTTACTTCGGACAGGCCCCAATGAGCAGTTCTTC. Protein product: CASSLLRTGPNEQFF.